The clone carrying this T cell receptor (beta chain) occurred many times. Its specificity is unknown. V lost 6 bases, J lost 2 bases, and 5 bases lay in between. Germline values: CDR1 MGHDK, CDR2 SYGVNS. CDR3 length: 12 amino acids. They built TCR cDNA with 5'RACE template switching, a step that put in a universal primer site and UMIs. A single record per CDR3 protein comes from TCRdb applying MiXCR to the 5' RACE reads. The sample yields some 200,000 distinct CDR3 sequences, about 10% seen once. The sample originates from a study of T cells after yellow fever vaccination. The study's findings and limits: Faster peaking, at day 5 versus 15, marked a secondary response that was weaker. In FACS-sorted repertoires, abundant clonotypes from the bulk population could appear as contaminants.

This material consisted of CD8+ T cells sorted from PBMCs, taken 15 days after the yellow fever booster vaccination. This TCR was recovered from a man between 18 and 35 years old who received the YFV17D yellow fever vaccine. This chain connects TRBV25-1 to TRBJ1-5; D unclear. The CDR3 coding sequence is TGTGCCAGCAGCCGGGGCAATCAGCCCCAGCATTTT. It translates to CASSRGNQPQHF.